This T cell receptor (beta chain) originates from a study of identical twins. All donors comprised healthy Caucasians. The CDR3 contains 14 residues. With 6 bases clipped from V and 6 bases from J, the junction kept 8 bases outside the gene matches. TCRdb reanalysed the 5' RACE reads using MiXCR and keeps one entry per CDR3 protein. The sample records around 200,000 distinct CDR3 sequences, around a tenth being singletons. The source material was memory (CD45RO+) T cells sorted from blood. V gene TRBV12-3 or TRBV12-4 combines with J gene TRBJ1-2; 9 positions match TRBD1. This clonotype was sampled from a woman between 18 and 29 years old in good health. In DNA form, the CDR3 reads TGTGCCAGCAGCCGCCGGGACAGGGTACATGGCTACACCTTC. Amino acid sequence: CASSRRDRVHGYTF.